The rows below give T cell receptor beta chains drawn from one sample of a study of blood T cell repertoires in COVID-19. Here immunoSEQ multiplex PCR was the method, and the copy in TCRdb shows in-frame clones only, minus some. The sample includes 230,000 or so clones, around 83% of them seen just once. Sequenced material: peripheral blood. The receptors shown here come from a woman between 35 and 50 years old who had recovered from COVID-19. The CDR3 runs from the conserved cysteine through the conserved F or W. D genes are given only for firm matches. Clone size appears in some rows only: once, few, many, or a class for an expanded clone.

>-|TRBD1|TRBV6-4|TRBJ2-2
TGTGCCAGCAGGGCAGGGGGATCCGGGGAGCTGTTTTTT
CASRAGGSGELFF
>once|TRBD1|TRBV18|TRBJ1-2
TGTGCCAGCTCTCTCTCCACCGGGACAGGGATGAGCGAGGGCTACACCTTC
CASSLSTGTGMSEGYTF
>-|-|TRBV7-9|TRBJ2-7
TGTGCCAGCAGCCACCACGCCAGGGAGGACATCGAGCAGTACTTC
CASSHHAREDIEQYF
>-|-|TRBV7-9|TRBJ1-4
TGTGCCAGCAGCTTAGTTACCGACAGCCACCTGAATGAAAAACTGTTTTTT
CASSLVTDSHLNEKLFF
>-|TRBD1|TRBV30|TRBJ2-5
TGTGCCTGGAGTCTAACCACAGGGGGTGGGACCCAGTACTTC
CAWSLTTGGGTQYF
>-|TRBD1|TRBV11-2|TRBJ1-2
TGTGCCAGCAGTTCCGGGACAGGGGGTCGCTATGGCTACACCTTC
CASSSGTGGRYGYTF
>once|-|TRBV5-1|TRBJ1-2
TGCGCCAGCAGCTCCATGGGAGCAGCCTACACCTTC
CASSSMGAAYTF
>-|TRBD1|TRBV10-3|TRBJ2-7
TGTGCCAGCACTGGGAATTTGGGACAGGGTCCCTACGAGCAGTACTTC
CASTGNLGQGPYEQYF
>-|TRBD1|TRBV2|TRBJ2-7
TGTGCCAGCAGTGATAGACAGGGAGAGCAGTACTTC
CASSDRQGEQYF
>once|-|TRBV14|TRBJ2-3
TGTGCCAGCAGCCCAATGAGGCGGGATACGCAGTATTTT
CASSPMRRDTQYF
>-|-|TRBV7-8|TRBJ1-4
TGTGCCAGCAGCTTACGGAGCAGGGGAACTAATGAAAAACTGTTTTTT
CASSLRSRGTNEKLFF
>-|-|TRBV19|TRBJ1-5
TGTGCCAGTAGTTACAGTGTCCCCGACAATCAGCCCCAGCATTTT
CASSYSVPDNQPQHF
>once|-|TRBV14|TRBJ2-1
TGTGCCAGCAGCCAAGATATTGGGGCTGCCAACAATGAGCAGTTCTTC
CASSQDIGAANNEQFF
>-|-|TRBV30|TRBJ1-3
TGTGCCTGGAGTGTACGGGGTGTCAGAGGGCGGAACACCATATATTTT
CAWSVRGVRGRNTIYF
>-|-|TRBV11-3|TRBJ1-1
TGTGCCAGCAGCTTGCCGACAGGAAACACTGAAGCTTTCTTT
CASSLPTGNTEAFF
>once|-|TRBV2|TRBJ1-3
TGTGCCAGCAGTGAGGGGCAGGGCGATATTTCTGGAAACACCATATATTTT
CASSEGQGDISGNTIYF
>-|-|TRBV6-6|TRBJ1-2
TGTGCCAGCAGGGGATCAGGGTTGGACTATGGCTACACCTTC
CASRGSGLDYGYTF
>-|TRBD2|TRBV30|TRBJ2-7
TGTGCCTGGAGTCTGACTAGCGGGGGCCCCTACGAGCAGTACTTC
CAWSLTSGGPYEQYF
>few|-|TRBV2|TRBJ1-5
TGTGCCAGCAGTGTGGGAGTCGACGGTCCGCCCCAGCATTTT
CASSVGVDGPPQHF
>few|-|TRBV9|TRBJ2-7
TGTGCCAGCAGCGTAGAACCTACTAGGATCCACGAGCAGTACTTC
CASSVEPTRIHEQYF
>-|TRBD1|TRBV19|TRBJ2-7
TGTGCCAGTAACCCGGGACAGGGGGCGGACGAGCAGTACTTC
CASNPGQGADEQYF
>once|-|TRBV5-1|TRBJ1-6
TGCGCCTCCCCCCCGGGTTCACCCCTCCACTTT
CASPPGSPLHF
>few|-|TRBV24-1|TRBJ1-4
TGTGCCACCAGTGACCACGGGAGCAGAGACCCTAATGAAAAACTGTTTTTT
CATSDHGSRDPNEKLFF
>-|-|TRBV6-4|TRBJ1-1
TGTGCCAGCAAAAGTGATGGGCAGACGAACACTGAAGCTTTCTTT
CASKSDGQTNTEAFF
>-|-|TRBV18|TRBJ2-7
TGTGCCAGCTCACCCGCGGGCCCCTACGAGCAGTACTTC
CASSPAGPYEQYF
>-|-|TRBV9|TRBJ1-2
TGTGCCAGCAGCGTAGTGCGGGGGGCATATGATGGCTACACCTTC
CASSVVRGAYDGYTF
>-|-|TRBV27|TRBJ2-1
TGTGCCAGCAGTCTTAAGGCATCGGGGTTGTATGAGCAGTTCTTC
CASSLKASGLYEQFF
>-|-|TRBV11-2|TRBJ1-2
TGTGCTACCAGTCCAGGTCTTAACTATGGCTACACCTTC
CATSPGLNYGYTF
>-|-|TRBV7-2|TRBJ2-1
TGTGCCAGCAGACGGACAGATCCTATCCATGAGCAGTTCTTC
CASRRTDPIHEQFF
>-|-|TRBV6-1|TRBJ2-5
TGTGCCAGCAGTGGGGCGGGACAGCACCAAGAGACCCAGTACTTC
CASSGAGQHQETQYF
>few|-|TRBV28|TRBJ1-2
TGTGCCAGCAGGAGCTATGGCTACACCTTC
CASRSYGYTF
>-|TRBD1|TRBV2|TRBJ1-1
TGTGCCATCTTAGGGGGACAGGGGAACACTGAAGCTTTCTTT
CAILGGQGNTEAFF
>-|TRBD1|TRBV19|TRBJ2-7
TGTGCCAGTAGTATAATCGGGACAGGTTCGTACGAGCAGTACTTC
CASSIIGTGSYEQYF
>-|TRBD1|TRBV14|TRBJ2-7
TGTGCCAGCAGCCCCTATATTTTAGTCACCGGGACAGAAGTCTACGAGCAGTACTTC
CASSPYILVTGTEVYEQYF
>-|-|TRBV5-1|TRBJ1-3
TGCGCCAGCAGCTTGGATCCGGGTTCTGGAAACACCATATATTTT
CASSLDPGSGNTIYF
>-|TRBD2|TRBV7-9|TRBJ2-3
TGTGCCAGCAGCCCCCCCGGGGGGGACTTGATGTCAGATACGCAGTATTTT
CASSPPGGDLMSDTQYF
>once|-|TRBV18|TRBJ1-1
TGTGCCAGCTCACCTTGGCCAGGGAAAAACACTGAAGCTTTCTTT
CASSPWPGKNTEAFF
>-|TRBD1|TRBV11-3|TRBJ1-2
TGTGCCAGCAGAAACAGGGACAGCAACTATGGCTACACCTTC
CASRNRDSNYGYTF
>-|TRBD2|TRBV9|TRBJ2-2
TGTGCCAGCAGCGTAGAGTCTAGCGGGGGGGCCTTCGGCGGGGAGCTGTTTTTT
CASSVESSGGAFGGELFF
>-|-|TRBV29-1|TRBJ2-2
TGCAGCGTTGAACTAACAGAATCGAACACCGGGGAGCTGTTTTTT
CSVELTESNTGELFF
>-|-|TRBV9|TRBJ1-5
TGTGCCAGCAGCGATGGAGGGGAGGCAAGCAATCAGCCCCAGCATTTT
CASSDGGEASNQPQHF
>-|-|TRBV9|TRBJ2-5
TGTGCCAGCAGCGTAATGGAGGAAGAGACCCAGTACTTC
CASSVMEEETQYF
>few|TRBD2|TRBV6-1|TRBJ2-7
TGTGCCAGCAGTGAAATTAGCGGGGGGCCCCACGAGCAGTACTTC
CASSEISGGPHEQYF
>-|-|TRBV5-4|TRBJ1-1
TGTGCCAGCAGTTCGGACAGATGGAACACTGAAGCTTTCTTT
CASSSDRWNTEAFF
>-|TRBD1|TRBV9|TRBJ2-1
TGTGCCAGCAGCCCAACGGGACAGATGAACAATGAGCAGTTCTTC
CASSPTGQMNNEQFF
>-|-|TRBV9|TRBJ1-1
TGTGCCAGCAGCGTAGGGCCGGGGAAGCTGAACACTGAAGCTTTCTTT
CASSVGPGKLNTEAFF
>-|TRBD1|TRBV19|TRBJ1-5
TGTGCCAGTAGAAGGGGACAGCTGGATCAGCCCCAGCATTTT
CASRRGQLDQPQHF
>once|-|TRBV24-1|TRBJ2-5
TGTGCCACCAGATTCGCCGGACTGGAGGAAGAGACCCAGTACTTC
CATRFAGLEEETQYF
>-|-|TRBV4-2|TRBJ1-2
TGTGCCAGCAGCCGCCGACAGCAGGACGATGGCTACACCTTC
CASSRRQQDDGYTF
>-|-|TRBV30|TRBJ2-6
TGTGCCTGGAGTCCAGGGTCCTCTGGGGCCAACGTCCTGACTTTC
CAWSPGSSGANVLTF
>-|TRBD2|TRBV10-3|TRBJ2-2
TGTGCCATCAGTGCGACTAGCGGGGGGGTAAACACCGGGGAGCTGTTTTTT
CAISATSGGVNTGELFF
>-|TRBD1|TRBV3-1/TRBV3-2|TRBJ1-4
TGTGCCAGCAGCCTAGGGACAGTTCTGGATGAAAAACTGTTTTTT
CASSLGTVLDEKLFF
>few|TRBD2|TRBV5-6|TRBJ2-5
TGTGCCAGCAGCTTTAGACTAGCGGGCCACCAAGAGACCCAGTACTTC
CASSFRLAGHQETQYF
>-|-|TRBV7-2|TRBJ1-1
TGTGCCAGCAGCTTTGGATTTCAGGGAAAGAACACTGAAGCTTTCTTT
CASSFGFQGKNTEAFF
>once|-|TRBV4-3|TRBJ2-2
TGCGCCAGCAGCCAATTAGTCTTCAGGGGGGAAACCGGGGAGCTGTTTTTT
CASSQLVFRGETGELFF
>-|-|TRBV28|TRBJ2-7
TGTGCCAGCAGTCAAACTCCAAACTCCTACGAGCAGTACTTC
CASSQTPNSYEQYF
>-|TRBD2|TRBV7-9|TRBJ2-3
TGTGCCAGCAGCTTTCATACGGGAGGGGCAGATACGCAGTATTTT
CASSFHTGGADTQYF
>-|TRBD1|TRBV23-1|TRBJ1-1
TGCGCCAGCACTACTCGACGGACAGGGGGCAACACTGAAGCTTTCTTT
CASTTRRTGGNTEAFF
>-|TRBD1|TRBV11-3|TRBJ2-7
TGTGCCAGCAGCAACCGGGACAGGGTCATCTACGAGCAGTACTTC
CASSNRDRVIYEQYF
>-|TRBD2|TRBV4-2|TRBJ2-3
TGTGCCAGCAGCCCCCTAGCGGGGGACACAGATACGCAGTATTTT
CASSPLAGDTDTQYF